Detailed here is one T cell receptor beta chain. Its binding antigen is unknown. It has no much larger one-base neighbor in the sample; base qualities were not kept. This entry comes from a study of blood T cells in healthy people across ages (dated by TCRdb to about 2015). About the study as a whole: In model experiments, template switching captured about one uniquely barcoded TCR beta cDNA molecule for every two T cells. Four age groups were formed from the donors: young (average about 15 years), middle-aged (approximately 39), aged (62) and long-lived (82). Age-related changes in TCR beta repertoire diversity were measured in the study by deep sequencing normalized with unique cDNA molecular identifiers. To avoid experimental bias, donors of different ages were spread randomly across the sequencing lanes. Using the same blood draw, the study looked at two additional independent replicas of 1 million unique cDNA reads for two donors, one aged 18 to 30 and the other aged 80 or older.

The library was prepared using 5' RACE. Sequenced using an Illumina HiSeq 2500. The second PCR ran for about 7 to 11 cycles and used a J-beta primer mix along with a sample-barcoded 5' primer. A unique molecular identifier was introduced onto each TCR beta cDNA molecule by a template-switch 5' adaptor carrying 12 random nucleotides. Each sample yielded at least 3 million CDR3-containing paired-end reads. First-strand cDNA synthesis was performed from all RNA using the Mint cDNA synthesis kit, with priming by a TRBC-specific oligonucleotide. After uracil-DNA glycosylase treatment, a first 18-cycle PCR used universal primers M1SS and BC2_uni_R on all cDNA. From the authors' description of their analysis: Normalization of each sample was performed by random selection of 1 million high-quality reads, each carrying a distinct molecular identifier. Instead of being binned into consensus sequences, reads that shared molecular identifiers were thrown out. MiTCR, with a Q25 quality threshold and the strictest error-elimination algorithm, was used for CDR3 identification, clonotype clustering and error correction. A nonparametric unseen species model using Euler transformation provided a lower-bound estimate of total TCR beta diversity. TCRdb took the public reads, trimmed them with fastp at Q25, ran MiXCR for clone calling and kept in-frame beta chains. Rows are combined by CDR3 protein, so each entry shows the most common genes and DNA. TCRdb, rather than the study authors, made the V and J calls. This sample holds around 990,000 distinct CDR3 sequences; roughly two fifths were observed only once. The top ten hold less than 15% of the sample.

The donors were some 36 Caucasian individuals from Russia, aged 6 to 90 years, who were systemically healthy. Ten milliliters of peripheral blood were drawn from each donor into EDTA-treated Vacutainer tubes. PBMCs were isolated by Ficoll-Paque density-gradient centrifugation, with at least 7 million obtained per sample. Trizol reagent was used to extract total RNA from PBMCs, with at least 5 micrograms per sample. For every donor, flow cytometry on a PBMC aliquot measured the percentage of naive CD45RAhigh/CD27high T cells. General findings and caveats noted by the study authors: The percentage of naive T cells measured by flow cytometry correlated strongly with observed TCR beta diversity. Estimates of total diversity based on one million sequenced T cells were regarded as lower bounds and as underestimates. Because the CMV infection status of the donors was unknown, age-related changes in expanded clonotypes may potentially have been confounded. As age increased, observed TCR beta diversity per million T cells dropped in a roughly linear way, and a significant reduction was already evident by age approximately 40. Bulk unsorted PBMC profiling prevented conclusive comparison of naive and antigen-experienced compartments. Compared with the aged group, the long-lived group had more naive CD4+ T cells, fewer expanded clones and increased TCR diversity, suggesting age selection.

The sample consisted of blood. The clonotype was recovered from a man between 18 and 29 years old in good health.

The CDR3: CASSPKAREQFF. The DNA sequence is as follows: TGTGCCAGCAGCCCTAAAGCTCGTGAGCAGTTCTTC. The V and J genes are TRBV7-9 and TRBJ2-1; the D gene cannot be resolved reliably. V and J are truncated by 5 bases and 9 bases respectively, leaving an intervening sequence of 11 bases. From a lookup of the germline V gene (reference sequence), CDR1 and CDR2 are SEHNR and FQNEAQ. From cysteine to phenylalanine, the CDR3 is 12 amino acids long. Of the read, only the CDR3 DNA is kept; its 36 bases are in frame from base 1.